These 27 T cell receptor beta chains were all obtained from the same sample, sequenced in a study of T cells after yellow fever vaccination. TCRdb re-called the 5' RACE reads with MiXCR, one entry per CDR3 protein. This sample has about 69,000 distinct CDR3 sequences, with about 6% found just once. The material was CD4+ T cells sorted from PBMCs, obtained roughly 14 days after the first yellow fever vaccination. Receptors originate from a man aged 18-30 years who received the YFV17D yellow fever vaccine.

This clonotype was detected many times. The chain has TRBV12-3 or TRBV12-4 and TRBJ1-5; possible D gene TRBD1, 6 bases. The CDR3 loop spans 14 amino acids. V lost 4 bases, J lost 2 bases, and 9 bases lay in between. The CDR3, as DNA: TGTGCCAGCAGTTCCCGACAGGGCAATCAGCCCCAGCATTTT. It is translated as CASSSRQGNQPQHF.

The sample holds many counts of this clonotype. The chain couples TRBV9 to TRBJ2-1; D is tentatively TRBD1 or TRBD2 (5 bases each). Trimming left V 2 bases short and J 2 bases short, with 11 bases between. The CDR3 runs to 15 residues. CDR1 and CDR2 (germline): SGDLS, YYNGEE. CDR3 amino acids: CASSVNPGPYNEQFF. Here the CDR3 DNA reads TGTGCCAGCAGCGTGAACCCGGGGCCCTACAATGAGCAGTTCTTC.

This clonotype was seen many times. This rearrangement joins TRBV5-5 to TRBJ2-5; 8 bases align to TRBD2. This CDR3 is 15 amino acids long. J was trimmed by 4 bases and V by 4 bases; bases with no gene match: 9. Germline-derived CDR1 and CDR2 are SGHKS and YYEKEE (reference sequence). The DNA for the CDR3 is TGTGCCAGCAGCCCCCGGGCGGGGGGCGGAGAGACCCAGTACTTC. This sequence encodes CASSPRAGGGETQYF.

This clonotype was seen repeatedly, ten times or more. The V gene is TRBV2, the J gene TRBJ2-3; the match to TRBD2 covers 11 bases. Germline CDR1 SNHLY, CDR2 FYNNEI. The length of the CDR3 is 19 residues. Trimming took 1 base from V and 4 from J; bases not matched to a gene: 13. CDR3 DNA sequence: TGTGCCAGCAGTGAAGGTAGCGGGGGGGCTCTCGGCCCCCCAGATACGCAGTATTTT. Translating gives CASSEGSGGALGPPDTQYF.

This clonotype was recorded many times. The genes are TRBV12-3 or TRBV12-4 and TRBJ2-6; D call uncertain. Trimming pared 5 bases from V and 0 bases from J, leaving 11 bases between. CDR3 length: 16 residues. In DNA form, the CDR3 reads TGTGCCAGCAGTCGTCAGCACTACTCTGGGGCCAACGTCCTGACTTTC. It is translated as CASSRQHYSGANVLTF.

This clonotype was seen many times. This chain links TRBV7-2 with TRBJ2-3; 11 bases are shared with TRBD2. Trimming removed 1 base from V and 0 bases from J; junction bases left unmatched: 9. The germline V gene encodes CDR1 SGHTA and CDR2 FQGNSA. The CDR3 totals 19 residues. CDR3: CASSLGLAGGPSSTDTQYF. CDR3 DNA: TGTGCCAGCAGCTTAGGGCTAGCGGGGGGCCCTTCTAGCACAGATACGCAGTATTTT.

This clonotype was picked up many times. This chain connects TRBV7-2 to TRBJ1-2; D not resolved. Germline-derived CDR1 and CDR2 are SGHTA and FQGNSA. The V and J ends lost 1 base and 4 bases respectively, with 10 bases between them. CDR3 length: 14 residues. This chain's CDR3 is CASSLGGSPYGYTF. DNA of the CDR3: TGTGCCAGCAGCTTAGGAGGGTCTCCCTATGGCTACACCTTC.

This clonotype was counted between two and nine times. The chain has TRBV20-1 and TRBJ2-5, with TRBD2 as a possible D gene (5 bases). This CDR3 region has 13 residues. Trimming removed 3 bases at V and 7 bases at J, with 15 bases between. Germline-derived CDR1 and CDR2 are DFQATT and SNEGSKA (reference sequence). The CDR3 region is CSASPGIHLTQYF. CDR3 nucleotides: TGCAGTGCTAGTCCCGGGATACATTTGACCCAGTACTTC.

This clonotype was detected ten times or more. The CDR3 reads CASSQGGGVTEAFF. The DNA of the CDR3 is TGTGCCAGCAGCCAAGGGGGAGGGGTTACTGAAGCTTTCTTT. The rearrangement uses TRBV3-1 and TRBJ1-1; D possibly corresponds to TRBD1 (5 bases). Per the germline V gene, CDR1 is LGHDT and CDR2 is YNNKEL (reference sequence). The V and J ends lost 1 base and 5 bases respectively, with 11 bases between them. The CDR3 spans 14 residues.

For this clonotype: A clone one base away is much larger, so this may be a read error. The chain uses TRBV7-2 and TRBJ2-2; D is perhaps TRBD1 (6 bases). This CDR3 contains 16 residues. The germline V gene encodes CDR1 SGHTA and CDR2 FQGNSA. The CDR3 loop is CDSSLSAGDYTGELFF. CDR3 nucleotide sequence: TGTGACAGCAGCTTAAGTGCAGGGGATTACACCGGGGAGCTGTTTTTT.

This clonotype was recorded at least ten times. The rearrangement joins TRBV18 to TRBJ2-4; D not resolved. Germline loops: CDR1 KGHSH, CDR2 LQKENI. The V end was cut by 3 bases, the J end by 8 bases, with 20 bases between. This CDR3 is built from 16 residues. The CDR3 is CASSPITTFAGDIQYF. Here the CDR3 DNA reads TGTGCCAGCTCACCCATTACCACCTTCGCTGGGGACATTCAGTACTTC.

This clonotype was observed many times. J is TRBJ1-1 and V is TRBV18; a weak D match, TRBD1 (5 bases). V was cut by 3 bases and J by 5 bases, with 13 bases left in between. This CDR3 spans 14 amino acids. Germline V CDR1 and CDR2: KGHSH, LQKENI. The CDR3 coding sequence is TGTGCCAGCTCACCGGAACAGGTGGGAACTGAAGCTTTCTTT. Translating it yields CASSPEQVGTEAFF.

This clonotype was seen at least ten times. The CDR3 region has the DNA TGTGCCAGCAGTTACTCGCAGCAGGGCTTGGCTGAAGCTTTCTTT. The encoded protein is CASSYSQQGLAEAFF. The V call is TRBV6-2 or TRBV6-3, the J call TRBJ1-1; a weak D match, TRBD1 (5 bases). Germline V lookup: CDR1 MNHEY, CDR2 SVGEGT. CDR3 size: 15 residues. Trimming left V 0 bases short and J 6 bases short, with 14 bases between.

A single count supports this clonotype. A single base separates this from a much larger clone, so it may be a read error. The genes are TRBV28 and TRBJ2-5, with D unresolved. The CDR3 is 15 residues long. V lost 3 bases and J 2 bases, leaving 13 bases between the germline ends. Germline lookup yields CDR1 MDHEN and CDR2 SYDVKM. The CDR3 nucleotides read TGTGCCAGCAGTTTTTGGAGTATAGGGCAAGAGACCCAGTACTTC. Protein product: CASSFWSIGQETQYF.

The sample holds many counts of this clonotype. J is TRBJ2-5 and V is TRBV21-1; no check of the table's D call, TRBD1, against the DNA was made. TRBV21-1 has pseudogene status. The CDR3 is made up of 15 amino acids. The chain's CDR3 is CASSAGTGIQETQYF. The DNA of the CDR3 is TGTGCCAGCAGCGCCGGGACAGGCATCCAAGAGACCCAGTACTTC.

At least ten counts were recorded for this clonotype. V gene TRBV4-1 combines with J gene TRBJ2-2, with 8 bases that match TRBD1. Germline lookup yields CDR1 MGHRA and CDR2 YSYEKL. The CDR3 totals 16 residues. The V segment lost 0 bases and the J segment 7 bases; nucleotides outside the gene matches: 7. The CDR3 DNA follows: TGCGCCAGCAGCCAAGATGGACAGGGAGTTGGCGGGGAGCTGTTTTTT. It specifies CASSQDGQGVGGELFF.

This clonotype came up many times. This chain joins TRBV24-1 and TRBJ1-3, with a tentative D call TRBD1 (6 bases). From germline, CDR1 is KGHDR and CDR2 SFDVKD. Between the trimmed V and J ends, which lost 8 bases and 4 bases, there was a span of 17 bases. The CDR3 has 15 amino acids. The CDR3 DNA is TGTGCCACCAAACAAACAGGGAAATACGGAAACACCATATATTTT. The encoded protein is CATKQTGKYGNTIYF.

The chain recombines TRBV27 with TRBJ2-5; D might be TRBD2 (5 bases). CDR3 length equals 15 residues. Trimming removed 7 bases at V and 5 bases at J, with 20 bases between. Germline CDR1 and CDR2: MNHEY and SMNVEV (reference sequence). CDR3 amino acids: CASNRTPRGSETQYF. The CDR3 coding sequence is TGTGCCAGCAACAGAACCCCCCGAGGGTCGGAGACCCAGTACTTC.

This clonotype occurred many times. The rearrangement links TRBV6-1 to TRBJ1-1; possibly TRBD1 for D (6 bases). Germline CDR1 is MNHNS and CDR2 is SASEGT. This CDR3 spans 15 amino acids. Trimming shortened V by 6 bases and J by 6 bases, and 20 bases separated the two germline ends. CDR3: CASSPRVTGGSEAFF. The CDR3 DNA reads TGTGCCAGCAGCCCCCGCGTGACAGGCGGATCTGAAGCTTTCTTT.

This clonotype was seen many times. The chain combines TRBV7-9 with TRBJ2-3, with a weak D call TRBD1 (5 bases). V was pared by 5 bases and J by 2 bases, with 14 bases between. CDR1 and CDR2 (germline): SEHNR, FQNEAQ (reference sequence). This CDR3 is 15 amino acids long. In DNA form, the CDR3 reads TGTGCCAGCAGCCTCACAGGTTACTCCACAGATACGCAGTATTTT. As protein: CASSLTGYSTDTQYF. Filled out from reference TRBV7-9 and TRBJ2-3, the complete variable domain reads DTGVSQNPRHKITKRGQNVTFRCDPISEHNRLYWYRQTLGQGPEFLTYFQNEAQLEKSRLLSDRFSAERPKGSFSTLEIQRTEQGDSAMYLCASSLTGYSTDTQYFGPGTRLTVL.

This clonotype was detected many times. The rearrangement links TRBV7-9 to TRBJ2-3; TRBD1 is a possible D gene (6 bases). The CDR3 has 15 residues. CDR1 and CDR2 from the germline V gene are SEHNR and FQNEAQ (reference sequence). Between the trimmed V and J ends, which lost 0 bases and 2 bases, there was a span of 9 bases. CDR3 nucleotides: TGTGCCAGCAGCTTAGCTCAGGGGACCACAGATACGCAGTATTTT. Translation gives CASSLAQGTTDTQYF.

This clonotype showed up many times. CDR3 amino acids: CSARDQGGVGGNIQYF. Written as DNA, the CDR3 is TGCAGTGCTAGAGATCAGGGTGGTGTAGGGGGAAACATTCAGTACTTC. This rearrangement joins TRBV20-1 to TRBJ2-4; TRBD1 might be the D (6 bases). In germline, CDR1 is DFQATT, CDR2 SNEGSKA (reference sequence). The CDR3 runs to 16 residues. V lost 0 bases, J lost 6 bases, and 18 bases lay in between.

This clonotype was counted many times. The genes are TRBV12-3 or TRBV12-4 and TRBJ1-5, with D possibly being TRBD1 (5 bases). CDR3 length: 14 residues. Trimming removed 3 bases from V and 2 bases from J, with 8 bases in between. The CDR3 loop is CASSLLGGNQPQHF. CDR3 nucleotides: TGTGCCAGCAGTTTGTTAGGGGGCAATCAGCCCCAGCATTTT.

This clonotype was seen ten or more times. The chain joins TRBV11-2 to TRBJ2-7, with 9 bases that match TRBD1. The CDR3 has 19 residues. V lost 1 base, J lost 2 bases, and 15 bases stayed unmatched. The germline V gene has CDR1 SGHAT and CDR2 FQNNGV. Here the CDR3 DNA reads TGTGCCAGCAGCTTAGTGGGACAGGGCAAAGTTATGCCCGCCTACGAGCAGTACTTC. Protein: CASSLVGQGKVMPAYEQYF.

The chain joins TRBV28 to TRBJ2-2; possible D gene TRBD1, 6 bases. Trimming took 6 bases from V and 7 from J, leaving 12 bases between them. CDR3 length: 13 residues. CDR1 and CDR2 from the germline V gene are MDHEN and SYDVKM. CDR3 DNA sequence: TGTGCCAGCAGAGACAGGAGTGGCGGGGAGCTGTTTTTT. It specifies CASRDRSGGELFF.

The table lists this clonotype with many counts. The gene calls are TRBV5-1 and TRBJ1-2, with D possibly being TRBD1 (6 bases). From germline, CDR1 is SGHRS and CDR2 YFSETQ. The CDR3 is made up of 16 amino acids. V lost 3 bases and J 0 bases, leaving 15 bases between the germline ends. Here the CDR3 reads CASSSPQGSSNYGYTF. CDR3 coding DNA: TGCGCCAGCAGCTCCCCACAGGGATCCTCTAACTATGGCTACACCTTC.

This clonotype was observed many times. This chain uses TRBV12-3 or TRBV12-4 with TRBJ1-2; no firm D call. The CDR3 sequence is 13 residues long. Between the trimmed V and J ends, which lost 4 bases and 1 base, there was a span of 7 bases. The CDR3: CASSSFINYGYTF. As DNA, the CDR3 is TGTGCCAGCAGTTCCTTTATTAACTATGGCTACACCTTC.